This T cell receptor beta chain was captured by sequencing in a study of a mutant IDH1 vaccine in newly diagnosed glioma. Study overall: Vaccine dosing followed radiotherapy by 4-6 weeks, or accompanied temozolomide cycles. Before enrollment, patients got radiotherapy alone, temozolomide alone, or mostly the combination. Visit timing is recorded as week 35 for V12 and week 47 for V13.

Concerning this clone itself: No antigen is known for it.

Time point reported: week 35, safety follow-up. Each dose delivered 300 ug of mutant IDH1 20-mer peptide subcutaneously with imiquimod. In weeks 1, 3, 5, 7, 11, 15, 19 and 23, patients were vaccinated. Measured with immunoSEQ multiplex PCR; TCRdb has only the in-frame clones, and not every one. This sample yields some 44,000 clones, of which 65% to 90% are seen a single time; about 4.6% belongs to the top ten. V dropped 1 base and J dropped 5 bases, with 11 bases sitting between them. The CDR3 has 14 residues. Germline V gene sequence: CDR1 MGHRA, CDR2 YSYEKL. This receptor was identified in a woman aged 45-59 years with glioma. The V call is TRBV4-1, the J call TRBJ2-5, with a weak D call TRBD1 (5 bases). The sequencing used PBMCs, collected from a glioma patient whose treatment included an IDH1 peptide vaccine. This CDR3 reads CASSQGQLGETQYF. The CDR3, as DNA: TGCGCCAGCAGCCAAGGACAGCTTGGGGAGACCCAGTACTTC.